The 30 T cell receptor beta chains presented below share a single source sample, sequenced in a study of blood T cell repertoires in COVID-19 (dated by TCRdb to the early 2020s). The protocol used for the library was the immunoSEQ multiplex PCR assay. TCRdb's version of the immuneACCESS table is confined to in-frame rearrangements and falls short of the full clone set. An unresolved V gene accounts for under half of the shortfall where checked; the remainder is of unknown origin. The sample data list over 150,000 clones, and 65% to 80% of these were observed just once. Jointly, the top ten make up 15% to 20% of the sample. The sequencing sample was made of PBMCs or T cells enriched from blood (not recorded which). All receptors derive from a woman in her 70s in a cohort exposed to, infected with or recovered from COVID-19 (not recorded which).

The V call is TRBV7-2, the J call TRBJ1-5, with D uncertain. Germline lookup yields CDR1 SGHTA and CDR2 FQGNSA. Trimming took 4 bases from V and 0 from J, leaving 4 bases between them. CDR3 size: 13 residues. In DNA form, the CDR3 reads TGTGCCAGCAGCTACATTAGCAATCAGCCCCAGCATTTT. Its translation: CASSYISNQPQHF.

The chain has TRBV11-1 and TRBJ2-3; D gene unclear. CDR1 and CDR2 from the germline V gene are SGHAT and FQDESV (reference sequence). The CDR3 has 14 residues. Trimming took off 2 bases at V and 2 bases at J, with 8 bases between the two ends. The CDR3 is CASSLRGFTDTQYF. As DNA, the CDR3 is TGTGCCAGCAGCTTACGAGGATTCACAGATACGCAGTATTTT.

The CDR3 spells CASSHQLETQYF. The CDR3 region has the DNA TGTGCCAGCAGCCATCAGTTAGAGACCCAGTACTTC. J is TRBJ2-5 and V is TRBV3-1 (or the pseudogene TRBV3-2); D remains unclear. Germline V gene sequence: CDR1 LGHDT, CDR2 YNNKEL (reference sequence). The CDR3 contains 12 residues. Between the trimmed V and J ends, which lost 3 bases and 4 bases, there was a span of 6 bases.

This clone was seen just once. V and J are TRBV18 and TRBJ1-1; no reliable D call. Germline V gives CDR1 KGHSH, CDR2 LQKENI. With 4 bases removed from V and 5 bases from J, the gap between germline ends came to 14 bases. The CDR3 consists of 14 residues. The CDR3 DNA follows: TGTGCCAGCTCACTAAGAGGAATATCAACTGAAGCTTTCTTT. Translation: CASSLRGISTEAFF.

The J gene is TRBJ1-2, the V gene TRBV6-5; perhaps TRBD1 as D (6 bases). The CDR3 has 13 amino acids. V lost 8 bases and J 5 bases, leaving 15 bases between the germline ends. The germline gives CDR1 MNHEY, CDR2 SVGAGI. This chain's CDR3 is CASSRTEAYGYTF. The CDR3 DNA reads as TGTGCCAGCTCTAGGACAGAAGCATATGGCTACACCTTC.

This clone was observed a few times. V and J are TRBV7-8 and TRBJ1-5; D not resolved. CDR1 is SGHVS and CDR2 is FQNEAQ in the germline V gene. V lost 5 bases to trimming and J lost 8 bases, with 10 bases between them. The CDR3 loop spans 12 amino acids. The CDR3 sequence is CASSPDREPQHF. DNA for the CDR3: TGTGCCAGCAGCCCAGACCGGGAGCCCCAGCATTTT.

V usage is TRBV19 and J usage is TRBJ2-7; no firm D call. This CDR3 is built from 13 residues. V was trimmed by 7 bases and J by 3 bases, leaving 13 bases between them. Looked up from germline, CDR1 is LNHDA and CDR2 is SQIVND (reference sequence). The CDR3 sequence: CASKDSNHYEQYF. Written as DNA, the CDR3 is TGTGCCAGTAAAGACTCAAACCACTACGAGCAGTACTTC.

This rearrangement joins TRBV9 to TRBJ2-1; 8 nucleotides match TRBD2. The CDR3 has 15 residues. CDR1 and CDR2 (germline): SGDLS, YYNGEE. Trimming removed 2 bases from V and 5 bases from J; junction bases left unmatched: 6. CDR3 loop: CASSVGTSGNNEQFF. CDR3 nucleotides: TGTGCCAGCAGCGTCGGCACTAGCGGCAACAATGAGCAGTTCTTC.

CDR3 nucleotide sequence: TGTGCCAGCCACCGCGTGCAGGGGGCTAAGGGTCAAGAGACCCAGTACTTC. This translates into CASHRVQGAKGQETQYF. V and J are TRBV28 and TRBJ2-5; 8 bases match TRBD1. The CDR3 consists of 17 residues. Looked up from germline, CDR1 is MDHEN and CDR2 is SYDVKM. The V segment lost 8 bases and the J segment 2 bases; nucleotides outside the gene matches: 16.

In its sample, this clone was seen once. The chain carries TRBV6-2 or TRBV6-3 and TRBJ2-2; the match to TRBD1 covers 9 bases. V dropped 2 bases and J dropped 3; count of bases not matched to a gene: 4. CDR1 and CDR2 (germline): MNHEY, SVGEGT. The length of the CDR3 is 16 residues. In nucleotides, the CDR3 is TGTGCCAGCAGTTACGAGGACAGGGGATACACCGGGGAGCTGTTTTTT. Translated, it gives CASSYEDRGYTGELFF.

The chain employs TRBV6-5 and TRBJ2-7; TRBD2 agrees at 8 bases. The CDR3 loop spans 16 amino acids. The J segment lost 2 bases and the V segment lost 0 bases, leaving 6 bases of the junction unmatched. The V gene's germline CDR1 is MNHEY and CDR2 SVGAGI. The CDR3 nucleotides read TGTGCCAGCAGTTACTCCTTAAGCGGGAGCCCCTACGAGCAGTACTTC. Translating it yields CASSYSLSGSPYEQYF.

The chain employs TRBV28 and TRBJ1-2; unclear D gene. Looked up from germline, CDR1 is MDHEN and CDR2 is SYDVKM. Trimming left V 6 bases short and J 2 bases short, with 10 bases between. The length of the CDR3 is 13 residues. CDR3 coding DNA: TGTGCCAGCAGGATGAGAGTGAACTATGGCTACACCTTC. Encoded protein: CASRMRVNYGYTF.

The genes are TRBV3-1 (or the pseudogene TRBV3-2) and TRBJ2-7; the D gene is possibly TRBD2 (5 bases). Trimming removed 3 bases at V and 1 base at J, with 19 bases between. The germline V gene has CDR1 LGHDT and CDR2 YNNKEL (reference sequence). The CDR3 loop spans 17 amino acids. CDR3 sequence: CASSHSSLGGLSYEQYF. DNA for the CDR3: TGTGCCAGCAGCCATTCATCACTCGGCGGGTTATCCTACGAGCAGTACTTC.

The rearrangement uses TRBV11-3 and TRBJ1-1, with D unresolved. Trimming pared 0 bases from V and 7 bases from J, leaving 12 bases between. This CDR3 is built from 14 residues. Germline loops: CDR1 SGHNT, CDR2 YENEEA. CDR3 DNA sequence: TGTGCCAGCAGCTTAGATGGCCAGTCCCTTGAAGCTTTCTTT. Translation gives CASSLDGQSLEAFF.

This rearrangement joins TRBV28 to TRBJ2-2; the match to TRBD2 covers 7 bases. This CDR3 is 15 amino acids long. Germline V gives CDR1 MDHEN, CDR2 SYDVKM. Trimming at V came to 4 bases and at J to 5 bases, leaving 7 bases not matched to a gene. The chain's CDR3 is CASSSTPSGTGELFF. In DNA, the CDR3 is TGTGCCAGCAGTTCCACCCCTAGCGGAACCGGGGAGCTGTTTTTT.

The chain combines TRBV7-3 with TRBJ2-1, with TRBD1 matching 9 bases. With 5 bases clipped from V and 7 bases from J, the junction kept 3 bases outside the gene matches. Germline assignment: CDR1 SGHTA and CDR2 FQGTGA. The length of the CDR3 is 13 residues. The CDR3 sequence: CASSVTGGNEQFF. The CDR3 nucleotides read TGTGCCAGCAGCGTGACAGGGGGAAATGAGCAGTTCTTC. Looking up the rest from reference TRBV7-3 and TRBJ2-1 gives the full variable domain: GAGVSQTPSNKVTEKGKYVELRCDPISGHTALYWYRQSLGQGPEFLIYFQGTGAADDSGLPNDRFFAVRPEGSVSTLKIQRTERGDSAVYLCASSVTGGNEQFFGPGTRLTVL.

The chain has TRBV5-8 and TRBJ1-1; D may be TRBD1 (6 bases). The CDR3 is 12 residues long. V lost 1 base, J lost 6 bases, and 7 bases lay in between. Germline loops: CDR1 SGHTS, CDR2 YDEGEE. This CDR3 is CASSLWTAEAFF. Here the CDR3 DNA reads TGTGCCAGCAGCTTGTGGACAGCTGAAGCTTTCTTT. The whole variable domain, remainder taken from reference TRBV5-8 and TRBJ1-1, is EAGVTQSPTHLIKTRGQQATLRCSPISGHTSVYWYQQALGLGLQFLLWYDEGEERNRGNFPPRFSGRQFPNYSSELNVNALELEDSALYLCASSLWTAEAFFGQGTRLTVV.

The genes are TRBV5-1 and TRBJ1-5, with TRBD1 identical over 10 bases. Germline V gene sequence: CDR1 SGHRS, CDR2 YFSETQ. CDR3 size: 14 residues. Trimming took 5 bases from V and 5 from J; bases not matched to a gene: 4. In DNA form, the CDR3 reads TGCGCCAGCAGTACCGGGACAGGGGATCAGCCCCAGCATTTT. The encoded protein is CASSTGTGDQPQHF.

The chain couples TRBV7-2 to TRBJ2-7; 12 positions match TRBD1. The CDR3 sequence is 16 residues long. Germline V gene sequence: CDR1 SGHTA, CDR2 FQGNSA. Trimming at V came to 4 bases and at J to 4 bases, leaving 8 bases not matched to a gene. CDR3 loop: CASSSVGGQGAYEQYF. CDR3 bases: TGTGCCAGCAGCTCGGTGGGGGGACAGGGGGCGTACGAGCAGTACTTC. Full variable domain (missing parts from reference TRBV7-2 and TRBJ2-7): GAGVSQSPSNKVTEKGKDVELRCDPISGHTALYWYRQSLGQGLEFLIYFQGNSAPDKSGLPSDRFSAERTGGSVSTLTIQRTQQEDSAVYLCASSSVGGQGAYEQYFGPGTRLTVT.

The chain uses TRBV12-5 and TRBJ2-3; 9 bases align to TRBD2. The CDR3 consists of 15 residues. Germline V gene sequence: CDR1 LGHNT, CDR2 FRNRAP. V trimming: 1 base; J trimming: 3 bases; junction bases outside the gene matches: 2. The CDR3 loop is CASGLGLAETDTQYF. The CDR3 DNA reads TGTGCTAGTGGTTTGGGACTAGCGGAGACAGATACGCAGTATTTT.

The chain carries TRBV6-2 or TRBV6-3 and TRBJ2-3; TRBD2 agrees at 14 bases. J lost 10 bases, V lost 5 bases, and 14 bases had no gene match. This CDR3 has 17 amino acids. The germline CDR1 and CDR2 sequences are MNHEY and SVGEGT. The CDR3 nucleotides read TGTGCCAGCAGTACCCTGCGACTAGCGGGAGGGGGATTTTCGCAGTATTTT. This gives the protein CASSTLRLAGGGFSQYF.

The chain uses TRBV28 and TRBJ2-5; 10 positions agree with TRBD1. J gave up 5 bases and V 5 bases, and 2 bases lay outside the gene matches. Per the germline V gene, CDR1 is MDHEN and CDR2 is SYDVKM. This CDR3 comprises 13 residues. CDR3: CASSRGQGETQYF. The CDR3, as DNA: TGTGCCAGCAGTCGGGGACAGGGGGAGACCCAGTACTTC.

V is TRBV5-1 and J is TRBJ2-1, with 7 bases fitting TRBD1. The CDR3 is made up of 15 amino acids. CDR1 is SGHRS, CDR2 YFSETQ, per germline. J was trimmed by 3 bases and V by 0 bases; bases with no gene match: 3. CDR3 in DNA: TGCGCCAGCAGCTTGGGGGGACAGCTCTACAATGAGCAGTTCTTC. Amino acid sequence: CASSLGGQLYNEQFF.

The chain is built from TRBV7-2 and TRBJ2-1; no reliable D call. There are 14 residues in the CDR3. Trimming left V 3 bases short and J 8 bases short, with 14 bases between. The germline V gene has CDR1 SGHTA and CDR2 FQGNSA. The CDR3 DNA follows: TGTGCCAGCAGCTTCCCCTTTAGCTCCTATGAGCAGTTCTTC. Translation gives CASSFPFSSYEQFF. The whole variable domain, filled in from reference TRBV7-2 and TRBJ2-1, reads GAGVSQSPSNKVTEKGKDVELRCDPISGHTALYWYRQSLGQGLEFLIYFQGNSAPDKSGLPSDRFSAERTGGSVSTLTIQRTQQEDSAVYLCASSFPFSSYEQFFGPGTRLTVL.

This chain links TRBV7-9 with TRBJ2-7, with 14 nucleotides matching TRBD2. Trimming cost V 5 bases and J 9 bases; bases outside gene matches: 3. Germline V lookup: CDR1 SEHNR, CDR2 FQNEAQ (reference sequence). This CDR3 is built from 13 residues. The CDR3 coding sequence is TGTGCCAGCAGCCTGGGACTAGCGGGAGCGCAGTACTTC. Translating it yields CASSLGLAGAQYF.

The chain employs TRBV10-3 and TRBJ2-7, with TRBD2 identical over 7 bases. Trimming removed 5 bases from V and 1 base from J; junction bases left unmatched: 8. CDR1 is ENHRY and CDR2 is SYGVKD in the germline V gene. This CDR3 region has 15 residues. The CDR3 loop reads CAISKLTGGSYEQYF. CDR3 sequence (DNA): TGTGCCATCAGTAAGTTGACGGGGGGATCCTACGAGCAGTACTTC.

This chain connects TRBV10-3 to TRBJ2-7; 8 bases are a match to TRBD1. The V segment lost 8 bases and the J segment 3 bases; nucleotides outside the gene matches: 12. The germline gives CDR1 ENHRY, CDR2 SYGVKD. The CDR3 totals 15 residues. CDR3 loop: CAISLYSGTGYEQYF. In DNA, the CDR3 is TGTGCCATCTCCCTATATTCCGGGACAGGCTACGAGCAGTACTTC.

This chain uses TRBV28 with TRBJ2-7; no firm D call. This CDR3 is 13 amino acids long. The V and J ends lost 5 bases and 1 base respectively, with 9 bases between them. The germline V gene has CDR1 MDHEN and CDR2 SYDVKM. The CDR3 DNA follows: TGTGCCAGCAGTCCTACTCCTTCCTACGAGCAGTACTTC. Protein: CASSPTPSYEQYF.

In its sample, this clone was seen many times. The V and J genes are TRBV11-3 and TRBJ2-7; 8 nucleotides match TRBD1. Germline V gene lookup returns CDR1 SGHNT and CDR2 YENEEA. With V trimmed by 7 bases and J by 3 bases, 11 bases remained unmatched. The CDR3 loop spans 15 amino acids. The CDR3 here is CASTRRQGAIYEQYF. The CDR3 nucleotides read TGTGCCAGCACCCGAAGGCAGGGGGCGATCTACGAGCAGTACTTC.

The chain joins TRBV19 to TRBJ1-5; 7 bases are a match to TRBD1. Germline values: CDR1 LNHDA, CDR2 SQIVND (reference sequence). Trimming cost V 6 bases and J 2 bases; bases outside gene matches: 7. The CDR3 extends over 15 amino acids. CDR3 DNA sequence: TGTGCCAGTAGGGCAGGGGGTCGCGGCAATCAGCCCCAGCATTTT. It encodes CASRAGGRGNQPQHF.